These 22 T cell receptor beta chains came from one sample sequenced in a study of glioma-infiltrating T cells. Using RNA template, CDR3s of TCR alpha and beta were amplified with iRepertoire arm-PCR. TCRdb redid the calling of the multiplex PCR reads with MiXCR, one entry per CDR3 protein. The table lists fewer than 200,000 distinct CDR3 sequences, about 40% of them singletons, with 5% to 5.5% in the top ten. The sample comprised glioma tissue, nonneoplastic brain tissue, or PBMCs (not recorded which). The origin of the receptors is a human donor with low-grade glioma or glioblastoma, undergoing nonglioma brain surgery, or in good health (not recorded which).

This clonotype was recorded at least ten times. The rearrangement uses TRBV12-3 or TRBV12-4 and TRBJ2-3; D may be TRBD2 (5 bases). V was trimmed by 3 bases and J by 1 base, leaving 11 bases between them. The CDR3 runs 15 residues. The CDR3 DNA reads as TGTGCCAGCAGTTTCGGGGTTAGCGGCACAGATACGCAGTATTTT. Translation: CASSFGVSGTDTQYF.

The J gene is TRBJ1-1, the V gene TRBV3-1; 8 bases are shared with TRBD1. CDR3 length: 17 residues. Germline CDR1 is LGHDT and CDR2 is YNNKEL (reference sequence). Germline trimming cut 1 base from V and 1 base from J; bases unmatched to any gene: 8. CDR3 in amino acids: CASSQGDRSYSNTEAFF. The CDR3 bases are TGTGCCAGCAGCCAAGGGGACAGGTCCTACTCGAACACTGAAGCTTTCTTT.

About this clonotype itself: The junction departs from germline at one end; a sequencing error may be responsible. The chain has TRBV20-1 and TRBJ1-5; D possibly corresponds to TRBD1 (6 bases). The CDR3 has 14 residues. The germline V gene has CDR1 DFQATT and CDR2 SNEGSKA (reference sequence). This chain's CDR3 is CSAKGVGRNQPQNF. CDR3 DNA sequence: TGCAGTGCTAAGGGGGTCGGACGCAATCAGCCCCAGAATTTT.

This clonotype was counted at least ten times. The chain carries TRBV20-1 and TRBJ2-3, with D tentatively TRBD2 (5 bases). This CDR3 contains 14 residues. V was trimmed by 8 bases and J by 2 bases, leaving 17 bases between them. Germline-derived CDR1 and CDR2 are DFQATT and SNEGSKA (reference sequence). The CDR3 DNA reads as TGCAGTACACCCAATCGGGAACTCACAGATACGCAGTATTTT. Translated, it gives CSTPNRELTDTQYF.

For this clonotype: A read error is possible here, since a much larger clone lies one base away. V is TRBV28 and J is TRBJ2-7, with a possible D match to TRBD2 (6 bases). Germline lookup yields CDR1 MDHEN and CDR2 SYDVKM. Deletions cut 4 bases from V and 6 bases from J, with 19 bases between. The CDR3 loop spans 15 amino acids. The chain's CDR3 is CASSSPGLVLGEQYF. DNA for the CDR3: TGTGCCAGCAGTTCTCCGGGACTCGTGTTAGGCGAGCAGTACTTC. The complete variable domain, with remaining parts taken from reference TRBV28 and TRBJ2-7, reads DVKVTQSSRYLVKRTGEKVFLECVQDMDHENMFWYRQDPGLGLRLIYFSYDVKMKEKGDIPEGYSVSREKKERFSLILESASTNQTSMYLCASSSPGLVLGEQYFGPGTRLTVT.

This clonotype was observed at least ten times. V usage is TRBV20-1 and J usage is TRBJ2-1; D remains unclear. Germline V CDR1 and CDR2: DFQATT, SNEGSKA (reference sequence). This CDR3 has 10 amino acids. V was shortened by 4 bases and J by 4 bases, with 2 bases between the two germline ends. DNA of the CDR3: TGCAGTGCTACTTACAATGAGCAGTTCTTC. The encoded protein is CSATYNEQFF.

There are a few counts of this clonotype. One end of the junction fails to match germline, which may point to a read error. The J gene is TRBJ2-3, the V gene TRBV29-1; possibly TRBD1 for D (6 bases). CDR1 is SQVTM and CDR2 is ANQGSEA in the germline V gene. CDR3 length: 13 amino acids. The CDR3 here is CSGAEGEPDTQYF. As DNA, the CDR3 is TGCAGCGGGGCTGAGGGGGAGCCAGATACTCAGTATTTT.

As concerns this clonotype: A much larger clone is a single base away; this may be a read error. This sequence joins TRBV2 and TRBJ1-2; D remains unclear. Germline CDR1 reads SNHLY; CDR2 reads FYNNEI. This CDR3 spans 13 amino acids. CDR3 loop: CASSEGNGYDYTF. The CDR3 coding sequence is TGTGCCAGCAGTGAGGGGAACGGCTATGACTACACCTTC.

This clonotype was counted at least ten times. The V gene is TRBV6-4, the J gene TRBJ2-1; 7 bases are a match to TRBD2. The CDR3 is 15 residues long. Germline lookup yields CDR1 MRHNA and CDR2 SNTAGT. Trimming removed 0 bases from V and 8 bases from J; junction bases left unmatched: 7. The CDR3 region has the DNA TGTGCCAGCAGTGACTCGGGGGGGAGGGCCGATGAGCAGTTCTTC. It translates to CASSDSGGRADEQFF.

J is TRBJ2-1 and V is TRBV7-2; D not certain. The CDR3 runs 15 residues. Per germline, CDR1 SGHTA and CDR2 FQGNSA. V was clipped by 5 bases and J by 6 bases, with 17 bases between them. The CDR3 loop reads CASSPTVRRLNEQFF. The CDR3 DNA is TGTGCCAGCAGCCCCACAGTCCGGAGACTCAATGAGCAGTTCTTC.

The sample holds many counts of this clonotype. The rearrangement links TRBV2 to TRBJ2-5; the D is unclear. In germline, CDR1 is SNHLY, CDR2 FYNNEI. V dropped 2 bases and J dropped 1 base, with 11 bases sitting between them. The CDR3 sequence is 15 residues long. The CDR3 loop reads CASSEQSIIQETQYF. The CDR3, as DNA: TGTGCCAGCAGTGAACAGTCCATAATCCAAGAGACCCAGTACTTC.

As regards this clonotype: An end of the junction differs from the germline gene, which may be a read error. V gene TRBV7-9 combines with J gene TRBJ2-3, with a tentative D call TRBD2 (6 bases). The CDR3 has 15 amino acids. Germline values: CDR1 SEHNR, CDR2 FQNEAQ (reference sequence). This chain's CDR3 is CAISLIRECMDTQYF. The CDR3 DNA reads as TGTGCCATCAGCTTAATTCGGGAGTGTATGGATACGCAGTATTTT. The full variable domain, with the rest looked up from reference TRBV7-9 and TRBJ2-3, is DTGVSQNPRHKITKRGQNVTFRCDPISEHNRLYWYRQTLGQGPEFLTYFQNEAQLEKSRLLSDRFSAERPKGSFSTLEIQRTEQGDSAMYLCAISLIRECMDTQYFGPGTRLTVL.

This clonotype was detected many times. The gene calls are TRBV20-1 and TRBJ2-3, with D tentatively TRBD2 (7 bases). CDR3 length: 16 residues. Germline V lookup: CDR1 DFQATT, CDR2 SNEGSKA (reference sequence). V was trimmed by 3 bases and J by 0 bases, leaving 16 bases between them. CDR3 nucleotide sequence: TGCAGTGCTAGTTTTTCGGCGGGGGCTAGCACAGATACGCAGTATTTT. This gives the protein CSASFSAGASTDTQYF.

Of note for this clonotype: A much larger clone lies a single base off, so this may be a read error. The J gene is TRBJ2-7, the V gene TRBV3-1; no definite D call. The CDR3 totals 12 residues. CDR1 is LGHDT, CDR2 YNNKEL, per germline (reference sequence). This CDR3 is CASRQVLNEQYF. DNA of the CDR3: TGTGCCAGCCGCCAAGTTCTGAACGAGCAGTACTTC.

As to this clonotype: This sequence may be a read error, since a much larger clone differs from it by one base. The J gene is TRBJ2-7, the V gene TRBV28; possibly TRBD2 for D (5 bases). Germline V lookup: CDR1 MDHEN, CDR2 SYDVKM. This CDR3 is 14 amino acids long. The V end lost 5 bases, the J end lost 5 bases, and 16 bases lay between the germline ends. The CDR3 sequence: CASSEYSLEDEQYF. The CDR3 DNA is TGTGCCAGCAGTGAATATTCACTAGAGGACGAGCAGTACTTC.

As to this clonotype: A much larger clone differs from this one at a single base, so this may be a read error. The genes are TRBV20-1 and TRBJ2-1, with D possibly TRBD2 on 6 matching bases. The CDR3 loop spans 18 amino acids. Germline CDR1 reads DFQATT; CDR2 reads SNEGSKA (reference sequence). With 5 bases removed from V and 2 bases from J, the gap between germline ends came to 25 bases. The CDR3 nucleotides are TGCAGTGCTGGGACTTATTATGCGGCTAGCGTGGCCTACAATGAGCAGTTCTTC. Protein: CSAGTYYAASVAYNEQFF.

This clonotype has more than one count but fewer than ten. V usage is TRBV14 and J usage is TRBJ2-5; D is perhaps TRBD1 or TRBD2 (5 bases each). Germline V gene data show CDR1 as SGHDN and CDR2 as FVKESK. The CDR3 sequence is 18 residues long. V was cut by 1 base and J by 5 bases, with 23 bases left in between. The CDR3 DNA reads TGTGCCAGCAGCCAAGGACCGCCCGGGACCTACTTAGTGGAGACCCAGTACTTC. Translation gives CASSQGPPGTYLVETQYF.

In this sample, this clonotype turned up a few times. The chain joins TRBV5-1 to TRBJ2-7; tentatively, D is TRBD1 (6 bases). The CDR3 is made up of 15 amino acids. CDR1 is SGHRS, CDR2 YFSETQ, per germline. The V end was cut by 1 base, the J end by 1 base, with 12 bases between. The CDR3 DNA follows: TGCGCCAGCAGCTTGAGCAGGGGCCAGTCCTACGAGCAGTACTTC. This codes for CASSLSRGQSYEQYF.

The V gene is TRBV7-2, the J gene TRBJ2-1; 14 positions match TRBD2. CDR3 length: 19 residues. V trimming: 5 bases; J trimming: 7 bases; junction bases outside the gene matches: 16. The germline V gene encodes CDR1 SGHTA and CDR2 FQGNSA. CDR3 loop: CASSRRRGLAGVTTNEQFF. The CDR3 DNA is TGTGCCAGCAGCAGGAGACGGGGACTAGCGGGAGTCACTACGAATGAGCAGTTCTTC.

Worth noting for this clonotype: This sequence may be a read error, since a much larger clone differs from it by one base. The rearrangement links TRBV6-1 to TRBJ2-5; 13 bases match TRBD2. Germline lookup yields CDR1 MNHNS and CDR2 SASEGT. Trimming removed 5 bases from V and 6 bases from J; junction bases left unmatched: 6. This CDR3 region has 15 residues. The CDR3 protein is CASSIGLAGVKTQYF. CDR3 coding DNA: TGTGCCAGCAGTATCGGACTAGCGGGAGTCAAGACCCAGTACTTC.

On this clonotype: Being one base from a much bigger clone, this may be a read error. J is TRBJ1-5 and V is TRBV2; 11 bases align to TRBD1. The CDR3 sequence is 15 residues long. Germline loops: CDR1 SNHLY, CDR2 FYNNEI. The CDR3 spells CASGDLGTGGPPQHF. For the CDR3, the DNA is TGTGCCAGCGGTGATTTGGGGACAGGGGGTCCGCCCCAGCATTTT.

On this clonotype: With a much larger clone just one base away, this may be a read error. V is TRBV28 and J is TRBJ1-1; TRBD1 is a possible D gene (5 bases). Germline CDR1 and CDR2: MDHEN and SYDVKM. Trimming left V 6 bases short and J 9 bases short, with 23 bases between. There are 15 residues in the CDR3. CDR3 in DNA: TGTGCCAGCAGATCACCGGGGACTAGAGTAACTCAAGCTTTCTTT. Translating gives CASRSPGTRVTQAFF. Drawing the rest from reference TRBV28 and TRBJ1-1, the complete variable domain is DVKVTQSSRYLVKRTGEKVFLECVQDMDHENMFWYRQDPGLGLRLIYFSYDVKMKEKGDIPEGYSVSREKKERFSLILESASTNQTSMYLCASRSPGTRVTQAFFGQGTRLTVV.